This TCR beta chain was profiled in a study of blood T cell repertoires in COVID-19. With 6 bases removed from V and 8 bases from J, the gap between germline ends came to 20 bases. From germline, CDR1 is MNHNY and CDR2 SVGAGI (reference sequence). The CDR3 is 15 residues long. Here immunoSEQ multiplex PCR was the method, and the copy in TCRdb shows in-frame clones only, minus some. The sample shows tens of thousands of clones, 88% of them seen only once. The sequenced sample consisted of peripheral blood. This sequence joins TRBV6-6 and TRBJ2-1; D might be TRBD1 (6 bases). The source is a human donor with active COVID-19. The donor label of this sample is uncertain. The CDR3 bases are TGTGCCAGCAGCTCAGGGGATAGGTTTGGGGATGAGCAGTTCTTC. Its protein is CASSSGDRFGDEQFF.